This T cell receptor beta chain came from a study of blood T cell repertoires in COVID-19. Whole-study context: Samples taken during acute and convalescent COVID-19 were collected in the United States, Italy and Spain. Sample material is recorded as cDNA or gDNA derived from T cells, B-cell-depleted T cells, or PBMCs.

This clone was recorded only once. As originally analysed: Estimates of nucleated cell counts were drawn from the amplification of reference gene primers. Measured with immunoSEQ multiplex PCR; TCRdb has only the in-frame clones, and not every one. V and J calls plus clone size are reproduced from that table; the DNA served to infer D and trimming. The sample consists of tens of thousands of clones, approximately 86% of them appearing once. Germline V gives CDR1 SGHVS, CDR2 FQNEAQ. The J segment lost 0 bases and the V segment lost 3 bases, leaving 10 bases of the junction unmatched. The CDR3 runs to 19 residues.

The sample comprised peripheral blood. V gene TRBV7-8 combines with J gene TRBJ2-1, with 11 nucleotides matching TRBD2. The receptor comes from an elderly woman in a cohort sampled during active or convalescent COVID-19. The DNA for the CDR3 is TGTGCCAGCAGCTTGACCGGGACTAGCGGTCTGAGCTCCTACAATGAGCAGTTCTTC. Translating it yields CASSLTGTSGLSSYNEQFF.